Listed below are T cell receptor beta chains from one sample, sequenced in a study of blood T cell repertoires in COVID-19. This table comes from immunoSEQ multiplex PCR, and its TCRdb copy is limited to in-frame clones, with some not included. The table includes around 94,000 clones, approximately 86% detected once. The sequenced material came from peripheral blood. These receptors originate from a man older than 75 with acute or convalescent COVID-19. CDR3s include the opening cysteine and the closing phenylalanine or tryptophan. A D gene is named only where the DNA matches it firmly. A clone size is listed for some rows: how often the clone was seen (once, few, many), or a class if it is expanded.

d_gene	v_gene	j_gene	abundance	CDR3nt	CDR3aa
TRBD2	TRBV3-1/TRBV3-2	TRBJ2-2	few	TGTGCCAGCAGCCAAGGCCGACTAGCGGGAGTCGGGGAGCTGTTTTTT	CASSQGRLAGVGELFF
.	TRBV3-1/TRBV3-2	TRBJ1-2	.	TGTGCCAGCAGCCAAGGGACCTCCGTAAAACGGGGTGGCTACACCTTC	CASSQGTSVKRGGYTF
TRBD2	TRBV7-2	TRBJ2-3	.	TGTGCCTCTGCTGGGGGACTAGCGTCAGATACGCAGTATTTT	CASAGGLASDTQYF
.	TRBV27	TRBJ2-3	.	TGTGCCATCCGTCCTAGTTCCGGCACAGATACGCAGTATTTT	CAIRPSSGTDTQYF
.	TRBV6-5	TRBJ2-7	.	TGTGCCAGCCGACTGGGGCTGGAGCAGTACTTC	CASRLGLEQYF
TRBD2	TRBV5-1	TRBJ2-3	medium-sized	TGCGCCAGCAGCTTGGGGCCATCTGCGGGAGTCACAGATACGCAGTATTTT	CASSLGPSAGVTDTQYF
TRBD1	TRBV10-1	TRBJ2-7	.	TGCGCCAGCAGAGAGAGGGGGCCGTTCTACGAGCAGTACTTC	CASRERGPFYEQYF
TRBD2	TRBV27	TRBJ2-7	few	TGTGCCAGCAGTTTATTGTCTAGCGGGAGCCACGAGCAGTACTTC	CASSLLSSGSHEQYF
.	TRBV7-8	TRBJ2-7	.	TGTGCCAGCAGCTTAGCCCCGGGTTACGAGCAGTACTTC	CASSLAPGYEQYF
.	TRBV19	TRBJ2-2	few	TGTGCCAGTAGTATGACAGCAAACACCGGGGAGCTGTTTTTT	CASSMTANTGELFF
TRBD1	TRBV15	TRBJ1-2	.	TGTGCCACCAGCAGAGATCTCTCCGGGACAGATTATGGCTACACCTTC	CATSRDLSGTDYGYTF
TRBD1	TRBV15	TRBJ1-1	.	TGTGCCACCAGACCGACAGGGGTCGGCACTGAAGCTTTCTTT	CATRPTGVGTEAFF
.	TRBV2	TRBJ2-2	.	TGTGCCAGCAGTGAAGCCGACTTTGGCACCGGGGAGCTGTTTTTT	CASSEADFGTGELFF
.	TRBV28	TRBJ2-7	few	TGTGCCAGCAGTGCAGGACAGAACTACGAGCAGTACTTC	CASSAGQNYEQYF
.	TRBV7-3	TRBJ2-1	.	TGTGCCAGCAGCCGCGGGGACGTGGGCAATGAGCAGTTCTTC	CASSRGDVGNEQFF
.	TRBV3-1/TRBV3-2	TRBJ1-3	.	TGTGCCAGCAGCCAAGGGGCCAGGGCTTTCTCTGGAAACACCATATATTTT	CASSQGARAFSGNTIYF
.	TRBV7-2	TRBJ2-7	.	TGTGCCAGCAGCTTCGGACAGCGGTTTTACGAGCAGTACTTC	CASSFGQRFYEQYF
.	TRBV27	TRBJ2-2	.	TGTGCCAGCAGTTCCGCGGGACTTCCGAACACCGGGGAGCTGTTTTTT	CASSSAGLPNTGELFF
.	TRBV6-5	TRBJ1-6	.	TGTGCCAGCAGGCCAGTCAGGGATACGAATTCACCCCTCCACTTT	CASRPVRDTNSPLHF
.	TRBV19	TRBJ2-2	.	TGTGCCAGTAACTCGGCCGACTCCGGGGAGCTGTTTTTT	CASNSADSGELFF
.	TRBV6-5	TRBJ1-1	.	TGTGCCAGCAGTTACAAAGGGGGGGGCACTGAAGCTTTCTTT	CASSYKGGGTEAFF
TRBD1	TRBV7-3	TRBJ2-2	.	TGTGCCAGCAGCTTAGCGGGGACAGGCACCGGGGAGCTGTTTTTT	CASSLAGTGTGELFF
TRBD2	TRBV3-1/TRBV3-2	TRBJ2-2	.	TGTGCCAGCAGCCAACCGGGACTAGCGGGAATCGGGGAGCTGTTTTTT	CASSQPGLAGIGELFF
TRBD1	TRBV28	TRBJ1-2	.	TGTGCCAGCAGGGAGGTGACAGGGGATGACTATGGCTACACCTTC	CASREVTGDDYGYTF
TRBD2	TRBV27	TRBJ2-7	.	TGTGCCAGCAGTTCCGGGACTAGTTCCTACGAGCAGTACTTC	CASSSGTSSYEQYF
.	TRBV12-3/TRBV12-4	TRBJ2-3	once	TGTGCCAGCAGTTTTGAGACTCTGTATTTT	CASSFETLYF
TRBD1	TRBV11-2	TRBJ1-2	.	TGTGCCAGCAGCTTAAGGTCCCAGGGGGGTAACTATGGCTACACCTTC	CASSLRSQGGNYGYTF
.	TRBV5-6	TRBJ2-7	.	TGTGCCAGCAGCTTGGTGGGCCAGGGGTACGAGCAGTACTTC	CASSLVGQGYEQYF
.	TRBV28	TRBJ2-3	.	TGTGCCAGCAGAGGGGATAGCCGATCTACAGATACGCAGTATTTT	CASRGDSRSTDTQYF
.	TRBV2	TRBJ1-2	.	TGTGCCAGCAGGGGGCAGAGTCTTTTCTATGGCTACACCTTC	CASRGQSLFYGYTF
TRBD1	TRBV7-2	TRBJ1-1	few	TGTGCCAGCAGCTCTCAGGGGGCTGGTACTGAAGCTTTCTTT	CASSSQGAGTEAFF
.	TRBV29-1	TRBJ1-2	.	TGCAGCGTGGCAGGGGTTGGCTACACCTTC	CSVAGVGYTF
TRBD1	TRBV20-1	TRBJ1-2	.	TGCAGTGCTAGTGGGGGACAGCACTATGGCTACACCTTC	CSASGGQHYGYTF
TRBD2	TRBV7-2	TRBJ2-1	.	TGTGCCAGCAGCTTATCGCCCAGCGGGGGAAACAATGAGCAGTTCTTC	CASSLSPSGGNNEQFF
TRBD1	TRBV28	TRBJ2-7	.	TGTGCCAGCAGCGACAGGGCATCCTACGAGCAGTACTTC	CASSDRASYEQYF
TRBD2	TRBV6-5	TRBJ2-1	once	TGTGCCAGCAGTTTAGGACTAGCGGGAGTCAATGAGCAGTTCTTC	CASSLGLAGVNEQFF
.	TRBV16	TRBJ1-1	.	TGTGCCAGCAGCCAATCAGGGGTTCTCACTGAAGCTTTCTTT	CASSQSGVLTEAFF
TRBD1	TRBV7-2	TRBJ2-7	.	TGTGCCAGCAGCAGGGACAGGGGACAACGGGGCTACGAGCAGTACTTC	CASSRDRGQRGYEQYF
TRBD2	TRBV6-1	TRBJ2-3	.	TGTGCCAGCAGTGGCCGTTTAGCGGGAGGCGTGCCAGATACGCAGTATTTT	CASSGRLAGGVPDTQYF
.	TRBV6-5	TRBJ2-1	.	TGTGCCAAATGCGGGGCCTCCTACAATGAGCAGTTCTTC	CAKCGASYNEQFF
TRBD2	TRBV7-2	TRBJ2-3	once	TGTGCCAGCAGCTTGTCAGCAGCGGGGGGTGGAGATACGCAGTATTTT	CASSLSAAGGGDTQYF
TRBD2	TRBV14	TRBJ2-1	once	TGTGCCAGCAGCCAAGATGGGGTAGCGGGATTTCGGGAGCAGTTCTTC	CASSQDGVAGFREQFF
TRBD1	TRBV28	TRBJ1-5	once	TGTGCCACAGACAGGGATCAGATTCAGCCCCAGCATTTT	CATDRDQIQPQHF
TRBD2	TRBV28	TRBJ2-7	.	TGTGCCAGCAGTATAACTAGCGGGAGGTACGAGCAGTACTTC	CASSITSGRYEQYF
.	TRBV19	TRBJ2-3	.	TGTGCCAGTAGTATGTCGGGACTGAGCACAGATACGCAGTATTTT	CASSMSGLSTDTQYF
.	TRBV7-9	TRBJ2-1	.	TGTGCCAGCAGCGTACTTCGGGACTTCTCCAATGAGCAGTTCTTC	CASSVLRDFSNEQFF
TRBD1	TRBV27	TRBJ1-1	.	TGTGCCAGCAGTTTAGCAGGGGGCAACCCTGAAGCTTTCTTT	CASSLAGGNPEAFF
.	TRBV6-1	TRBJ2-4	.	TGTGCCAGCAGTGAACCGGGGAACATTCAGTACTTC	CASSEPGNIQYF
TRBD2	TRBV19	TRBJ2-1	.	TGTGCCAGTAGCTCGGGACTAATTGACCATGAGCAGTTCTTC	CASSSGLIDHEQFF
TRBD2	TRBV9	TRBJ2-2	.	TGTGCCAGCAGCGTAGGGGCTAGCGGGAACACCGGGGAGCTGTTTTTT	CASSVGASGNTGELFF
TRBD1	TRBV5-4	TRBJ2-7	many	TGTGCCAGCAGCTCGGGACAGGCTGTCTCCTACGAGCAGTACTTC	CASSSGQAVSYEQYF
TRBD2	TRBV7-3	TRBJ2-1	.	TGTGCCAGCAGCTTAAAGACTAGCGGGAGGGATGAGCAGTTCTTC	CASSLKTSGRDEQFF